This record looks at one TCR beta chain sequence and its context. V was pared by 5 bases and J by 0 bases, with 12 bases between. The CDR3 sequence is 14 residues long. Germline-derived CDR1 and CDR2 are DFQATT and SNEGSKA (reference sequence). This sample is part of a study of CD8+CD57+ T cells in acquired aplastic anemia. Genomic DNA, serving as template, underwent TCR beta VDJ and CDR3 profiling. One entry per CDR3 protein results from TCRdb running MiXCR on the reads. The sample carries fewer than 250,000 distinct CDR3 sequences, 54% recorded once. The specimen was sorted CD4+, CD8+, or CD8+CD57+ T cells (not recorded which) from PBMCs. The rearrangement links TRBV20-1 to TRBJ2-3, with D tentatively TRBD1 (5 bases). The receptor was derived from a human donor in good health, serving as a control. CDR3 bases: TGCAGTGCTCTTCGACAGCTGAGCACAGATACGCAGTATTTT. It yields the protein CSALRQLSTDTQYF.